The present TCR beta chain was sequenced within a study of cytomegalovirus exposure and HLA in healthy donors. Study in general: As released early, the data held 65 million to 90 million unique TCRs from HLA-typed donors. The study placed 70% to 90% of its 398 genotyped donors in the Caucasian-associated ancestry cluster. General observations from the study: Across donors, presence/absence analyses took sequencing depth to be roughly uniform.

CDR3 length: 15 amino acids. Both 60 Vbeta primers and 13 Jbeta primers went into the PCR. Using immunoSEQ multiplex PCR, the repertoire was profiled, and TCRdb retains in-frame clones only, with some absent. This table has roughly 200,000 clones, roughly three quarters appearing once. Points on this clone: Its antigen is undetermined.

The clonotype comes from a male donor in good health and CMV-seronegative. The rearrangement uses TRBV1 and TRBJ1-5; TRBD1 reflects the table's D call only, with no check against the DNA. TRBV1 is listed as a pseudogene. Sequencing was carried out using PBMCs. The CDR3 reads CTSSQEYRGDQPQHF. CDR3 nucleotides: TGCACCAGCAGCCAAGAATACAGGGGCGATCAGCCCCAGCATTTT.